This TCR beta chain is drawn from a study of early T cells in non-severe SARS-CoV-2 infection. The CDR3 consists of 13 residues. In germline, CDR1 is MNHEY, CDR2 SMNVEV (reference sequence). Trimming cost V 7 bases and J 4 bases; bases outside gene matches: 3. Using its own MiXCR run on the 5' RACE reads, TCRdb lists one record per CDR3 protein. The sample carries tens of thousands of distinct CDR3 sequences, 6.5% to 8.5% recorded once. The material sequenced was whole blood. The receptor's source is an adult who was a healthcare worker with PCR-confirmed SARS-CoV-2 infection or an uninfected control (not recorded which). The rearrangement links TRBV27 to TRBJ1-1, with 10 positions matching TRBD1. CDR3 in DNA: TGTGCCAGCACCAGGACAGGGGGCACTGAAGCTTTCTTT. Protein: CASTRTGGTEAFF.